Listed below are T cell receptor beta chains from one sample, sequenced in a study of blood T cell repertoires in COVID-19. Produced via immunoSEQ multiplex PCR; TCRdb's table is partial and in-frame only. The sample yields approximately 300,000 clones, roughly 90% seen once. The sequenced sample consisted of peripheral blood. These receptors were obtained from a young woman with COVID-19, enrolled during active disease. The CDR3 runs from the conserved cysteine through the conserved F or W. D genes are given only for firm matches. The size entry is marked missing in some rows and otherwise reads once, few, many or a size class.

clone size: -; V gene: TRBV5-1; D gene: TRBD2; J gene: TRBJ2-1; CDR3 DNA: TGCGCCAGCAGCCCCACCCGGGACTACAGGACCAATGAGCAGTTCTTC; CDR3 protein: CASSPTRDYRTNEQFF
clone size: -; V gene: TRBV27; D gene: -; J gene: TRBJ1-5; CDR3 DNA: TGTGCCAGCAGTTTATCGTCCCTTAGCAATCAGCCCCAGCATTTT; CDR3 protein: CASSLSSLSNQPQHF
clone size: -; V gene: TRBV11-2; D gene: TRBD2; J gene: TRBJ2-3; CDR3 DNA: TGTGCCAGCTCCTGGGACTACACAGATACGCAGTATTTT; CDR3 protein: CASSWDYTDTQYF
clone size: -; V gene: TRBV28; D gene: TRBD1; J gene: TRBJ1-2; CDR3 DNA: TGTGCCAGCAGTAACAGGGGGGCTAACTATGGCTACACCTTC; CDR3 protein: CASSNRGANYGYTF
clone size: few; V gene: TRBV24-1; D gene: TRBD1; J gene: TRBJ1-5; CDR3 DNA: TGTGCCACCAGTGAGTCAACAGGGGTTAGTCAGCCCCAGCATTTT; CDR3 protein: CATSESTGVSQPQHF
clone size: -; V gene: TRBV7-9; D gene: TRBD1; J gene: TRBJ1-1; CDR3 DNA: TGTGCCTCCCGGGTAGGGGGCGGTGGTGAAGCTTTCTTT; CDR3 protein: CASRVGGGGEAFF
clone size: -; V gene: TRBV2; D gene: -; J gene: TRBJ2-7; CDR3 DNA: TGTGCCAGCAGTGAGGAGATTGGAAGATACGAGCAGTACTTC; CDR3 protein: CASSEEIGRYEQYF
clone size: -; V gene: TRBV18; D gene: TRBD1; J gene: TRBJ1-2; CDR3 DNA: TGTGCCAGCTCACCCCGACAGGGTGAGTATGGCTACACCTTC; CDR3 protein: CASSPRQGEYGYTF
clone size: -; V gene: TRBV9; D gene: TRBD1; J gene: TRBJ1-2; CDR3 DNA: TGTGCCAGCAGCCCCGGGACAGCAATTGGTTACACCTTC; CDR3 protein: CASSPGTAIGYTF
clone size: -; V gene: TRBV28; D gene: TRBD1; J gene: TRBJ1-5; CDR3 DNA: TGTGCCAGCAGTTCACCGAGAACGACAGGGGGCATGACCCAGCATTTT; CDR3 protein: CASSSPRTTGGMTQHF
clone size: once; V gene: TRBV28; D gene: TRBD1; J gene: TRBJ2-7; CDR3 DNA: TGTGCCAGCAGTTCACCGGGACAGGGGTACGAGCAGTACTTC; CDR3 protein: CASSSPGQGYEQYF
clone size: -; V gene: TRBV2; D gene: TRBD2; J gene: TRBJ2-5; CDR3 DNA: TGTGCCAGCAGTGTCGGGACTAGGGAGGAGACCCAGTACTTC; CDR3 protein: CASSVGTREETQYF
clone size: medium-sized; V gene: TRBV27; D gene: -; J gene: TRBJ1-2; CDR3 DNA: TGTGCCAGCAGTTTACAGGGATACGGTAACTATGGCTACACCTTC; CDR3 protein: CASSLQGYGNYGYTF
clone size: -; V gene: TRBV28; D gene: -; J gene: TRBJ1-2; CDR3 DNA: TGTGCCAGCAGTTTTACAGGGAGGGACTATGGCTACACCTTC; CDR3 protein: CASSFTGRDYGYTF
clone size: -; V gene: TRBV21-1; D gene: -; J gene: TRBJ2-5; CDR3 DNA: TGTGCCAGCGGGACTAGCGGGAGGGAGACCCAGTACTTC; CDR3 protein: CASGTSGRETQYF
clone size: -; V gene: TRBV9; D gene: TRBD2; J gene: TRBJ2-1; CDR3 DNA: TGTGCCAGCAGCGTTACCGGGACTAGTAGCAATGAGCAGTTCTTC; CDR3 protein: CASSVTGTSSNEQFF
clone size: -; V gene: TRBV19; D gene: -; J gene: TRBJ1-2; CDR3 DNA: TGTGCCAGTAGTATAACAGGGCGAAACTATGGCTACACCTTC; CDR3 protein: CASSITGRNYGYTF
clone size: -; V gene: TRBV19; D gene: -; J gene: TRBJ2-1; CDR3 DNA: TGTGCCAGTAGTATGCTCCCTAGCGTTAGCTCCTACAATGAGCAGTTCTTC; CDR3 protein: CASSMLPSVSSYNEQFF
clone size: few; V gene: TRBV7-2; D gene: -; J gene: TRBJ2-4; CDR3 DNA: TGTGCCAGCAGCTTAGAAATCCGAGCCAAAAACATTCAGTACTTC; CDR3 protein: CASSLEIRAKNIQYF
clone size: -; V gene: TRBV30; D gene: TRBD1; J gene: TRBJ2-7; CDR3 DNA: TGTGCCTGGAGTCCCTCGGGACAGGAGCCCTACGAGCAGTACTTC; CDR3 protein: CAWSPSGQEPYEQYF
clone size: -; V gene: TRBV7-7; D gene: -; J gene: TRBJ2-3; CDR3 DNA: TGTGCTAGCAGCCAGGGGGGCGGGTCATCGGATACGCAGTATTTT; CDR3 protein: CASSQGGGSSDTQYF
clone size: once; V gene: TRBV3-1/TRBV3-2; D gene: -; J gene: TRBJ2-2; CDR3 DNA: TGTGCCAGCAGTCGTAGAGAGGGGACTACCGGGGAGCTGTTTTTT; CDR3 protein: CASSRREGTTGELFF
clone size: -; V gene: TRBV6-5; D gene: -; J gene: TRBJ1-4; CDR3 DNA: TGTGCCAGCAGGCCCATCCCGGATTCTAGTGAAAAACTGTTTTTT; CDR3 protein: CASRPIPDSSEKLFF
clone size: -; V gene: TRBV11-2; D gene: TRBD1; J gene: TRBJ2-3; CDR3 DNA: TGTGCCAGCAGCCCCGGGACAGACCCTAGCACAGATACGCAGTATTTT; CDR3 protein: CASSPGTDPSTDTQYF
clone size: -; V gene: TRBV30; D gene: -; J gene: TRBJ1-1; CDR3 DNA: TGTGCCTGGAGAGAGGGACTCTGGAACACTGAAGCTTTCTTT; CDR3 protein: CAWREGLWNTEAFF
clone size: -; V gene: TRBV15; D gene: TRBD1; J gene: TRBJ2-7; CDR3 DNA: TGTGCCACCAGCAGAGGCGAGAGGACAGGTCAGCGGTCCTACGAGCAGTACTTC; CDR3 protein: CATSRGERTGQRSYEQYF
clone size: -; V gene: TRBV14; D gene: TRBD2; J gene: TRBJ2-1; CDR3 DNA: TGTGCCAGCAGCCAAGATTTGGCGGGAGGGTACAATGAGCAGTTCTTC; CDR3 protein: CASSQDLAGGYNEQFF
clone size: -; V gene: TRBV27; D gene: TRBD1; J gene: TRBJ2-5; CDR3 DNA: TGTGCCAGCAGTTCCCACGACAGGGGCCGAAAGGGGGAAGAGACCCAGTACTTC; CDR3 protein: CASSSHDRGRKGEETQYF
clone size: -; V gene: TRBV2; D gene: -; J gene: TRBJ1-5; CDR3 DNA: TGTGCCAGCAGTGACACGCGGCAGGGGAATCAGCCCCAGCATTTT; CDR3 protein: CASSDTRQGNQPQHF
clone size: -; V gene: TRBV2; D gene: TRBD1; J gene: TRBJ1-2; CDR3 DNA: TGTGCCAGCAGTGAAGGACAGGGATCGAACTATGGCTACACCTTC; CDR3 protein: CASSEGQGSNYGYTF
clone size: -; V gene: TRBV5-4; D gene: TRBD1; J gene: TRBJ1-1; CDR3 DNA: TGTGCCAGCACCACCTCCAGGGGGAATGGGAACACTGAAGCTTTCTTT; CDR3 protein: CASTTSRGNGNTEAFF
clone size: -; V gene: TRBV2; D gene: TRBD1; J gene: TRBJ1-5; CDR3 DNA: TGTGCCAGCAGGGGACAGGTGAATCAGCCCCAGCATTTT; CDR3 protein: CASRGQVNQPQHF
clone size: -; V gene: TRBV28; D gene: -; J gene: TRBJ1-1; CDR3 DNA: TGTGCCAGCAGTTTTATGTTTGGGGGGGACACTGAAGCTTTCTTT; CDR3 protein: CASSFMFGGDTEAFF
clone size: once; V gene: TRBV18; D gene: -; J gene: TRBJ2-4; CDR3 DNA: TGTGCCAGCTCACCATCACGGGGACTGTTGTTGGGAAACATTCAGTACTTC; CDR3 protein: CASSPSRGLLLGNIQYF
clone size: -; V gene: TRBV10-3; D gene: -; J gene: TRBJ1-3; CDR3 DNA: TGTGCCATCAGTGAGCGCGATACGAGCTCTGGAAACACCATATATTTT; CDR3 protein: CAISERDTSSGNTIYF
clone size: -; V gene: TRBV7-2; D gene: -; J gene: TRBJ1-5; CDR3 DNA: TGTGCCAGCAGCTTAGGGGGCTTGGGTCAGCCCCAGCATTTT; CDR3 protein: CASSLGGLGQPQHF
clone size: -; V gene: TRBV5-1; D gene: TRBD2; J gene: TRBJ2-3; CDR3 DNA: TGCGCCAGCAGCGTTGTGACTAGCGGGAGTGTAGATACGCAGTATTTT; CDR3 protein: CASSVVTSGSVDTQYF
clone size: -; V gene: TRBV11-3; D gene: -; J gene: TRBJ2-1; CDR3 DNA: TGTGCCAGCAGCTTATATCCAGGGCCTAGAAATGAGCAGTTCTTC; CDR3 protein: CASSLYPGPRNEQFF
clone size: -; V gene: TRBV28; D gene: TRBD2; J gene: TRBJ2-1; CDR3 DNA: TGTGCCAGCAGTTCAATTAGGCTAGCGGGAAATGAGCAGTTCTTC; CDR3 protein: CASSSIRLAGNEQFF
clone size: -; V gene: TRBV7-3; D gene: -; J gene: TRBJ2-7; CDR3 DNA: TGTGCCAGCAGCTTAAGTATAAGCGGAGGCGAGCAGTACTTC; CDR3 protein: CASSLSISGGEQYF
clone size: -; V gene: TRBV9; D gene: TRBD2; J gene: TRBJ2-5; CDR3 DNA: TGTGCCAGCAGCGTAGGCGGGAGCCCATCCACCCAGTACTTC; CDR3 protein: CASSVGGSPSTQYF
clone size: -; V gene: TRBV9; D gene: TRBD2; J gene: TRBJ2-1; CDR3 DNA: TGTGCCAGCAGCGTAGCTACGGGGCTAGCGGGGTACAATGAGCAGTTCTTC; CDR3 protein: CASSVATGLAGYNEQFF
clone size: -; V gene: TRBV2; D gene: -; J gene: TRBJ1-5; CDR3 DNA: TGTGCCAGCAAGAGTTCTTATCAGCCCCAGCATTTT; CDR3 protein: CASKSSYQPQHF
clone size: -; V gene: TRBV10-3; D gene: TRBD2; J gene: TRBJ2-2; CDR3 DNA: TGTGCCATCAGCCCGGGACTAGCGATCAAAACGAACACCGGGGAGCTGTTTTTT; CDR3 protein: CAISPGLAIKTNTGELFF
clone size: -; V gene: TRBV19; D gene: TRBD1; J gene: TRBJ2-7; CDR3 DNA: TGTGCCAGTAGTGCGGGGACAGGGGGCGGTTACGAGCAGTACTTC; CDR3 protein: CASSAGTGGGYEQYF
clone size: -; V gene: TRBV3-1/TRBV3-2; D gene: TRBD1; J gene: TRBJ1-2; CDR3 DNA: TGTGCCAGCAGCCATTTACAGGGGGCGGGCTATGGCTACACCTTC; CDR3 protein: CASSHLQGAGYGYTF
clone size: -; V gene: TRBV24-1; D gene: -; J gene: TRBJ2-1; CDR3 DNA: TGTGCCACCAGAGCGAGAAATGAGCAGTTCTTC; CDR3 protein: CATRARNEQFF
clone size: -; V gene: TRBV5-1; D gene: TRBD1; J gene: TRBJ1-6; CDR3 DNA: TGCGCCAGCAGCTTGCCTACAGGGGTCACGGATTCACCCCTCCACTTT; CDR3 protein: CASSLPTGVTDSPLHF
clone size: -; V gene: TRBV11-1; D gene: TRBD2; J gene: TRBJ2-2; CDR3 DNA: TGTGCCAGCACCCCGAGGAGCGGGAAGGCCACCGGGGAGCTGTTTTTT; CDR3 protein: CASTPRSGKATGELFF
clone size: -; V gene: TRBV30; D gene: -; J gene: TRBJ1-2; CDR3 DNA: TGTGCCAGGATGGAAGGTGGAGGTTTAGTAGGCGGCTACACCTTC; CDR3 protein: CARMEGGGLVGGYTF
clone size: -; V gene: TRBV30; D gene: -; J gene: TRBJ2-2; CDR3 DNA: TGTGCCTGGACGACGGGGGACGGGAACACCGGGGAGCTGTTTTTT; CDR3 protein: CAWTTGDGNTGELFF
clone size: once; V gene: TRBV6-1; D gene: -; J gene: TRBJ2-5; CDR3 DNA: TGTGCCAGCAGTGAAGGGTTGGCCCACCTAGGAACCCAGTACTTC; CDR3 protein: CASSEGLAHLGTQYF